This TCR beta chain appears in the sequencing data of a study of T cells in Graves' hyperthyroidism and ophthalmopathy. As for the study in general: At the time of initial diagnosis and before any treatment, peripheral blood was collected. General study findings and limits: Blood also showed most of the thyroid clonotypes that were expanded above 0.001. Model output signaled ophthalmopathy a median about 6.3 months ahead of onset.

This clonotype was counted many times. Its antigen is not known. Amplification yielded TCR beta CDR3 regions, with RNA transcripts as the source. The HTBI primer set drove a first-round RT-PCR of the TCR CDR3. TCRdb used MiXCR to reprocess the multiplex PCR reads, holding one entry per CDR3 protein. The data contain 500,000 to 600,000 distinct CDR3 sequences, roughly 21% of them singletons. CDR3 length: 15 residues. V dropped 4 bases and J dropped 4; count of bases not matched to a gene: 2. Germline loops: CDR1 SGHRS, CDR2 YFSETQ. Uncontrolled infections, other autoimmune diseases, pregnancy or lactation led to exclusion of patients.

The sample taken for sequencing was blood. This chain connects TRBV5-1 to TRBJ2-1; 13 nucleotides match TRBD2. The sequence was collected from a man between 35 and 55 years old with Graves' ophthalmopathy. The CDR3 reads CASSQGLAGYNEQFF. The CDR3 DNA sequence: TGCGCCAGCAGCCAGGGACTAGCGGGGTACAATGAGCAGTTCTTC. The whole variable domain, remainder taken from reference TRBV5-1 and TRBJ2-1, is KAGVTQTPRYLIKTRGQQVTLSCSPISGHRSVSWYQQTPGQGLQFLFEYFSETQRNKGNFPGRFSGRQFSNSRSEMNVSTLELGDSALYLCASSQGLAGYNEQFFGPGTRLTVL.